What follows are 25 T cell receptor beta chains derived from one specimen sequenced in a study of shared clonotypes between healthy human individuals. Method: immunoSEQ multiplex PCR; TCRdb's copy keeps in-frame clones and lacks some. The table shows around 500,000 clones, with 79% occurring only once. Sequencing was performed on PBMCs. The receptors here all came from a woman in her thirties or forties in good health. Some clones in this sample may be carry-over from other donors' samples.

The genes are TRBV4-1 and TRBJ2-2, with D hard to call. The CDR3 runs to 15 residues. Trimming removed 4 bases at V and 2 bases at J, with 11 bases between. Germline V gene data show CDR1 as MGHRA and CDR2 as YSYEKL. This chain's CDR3 is CASSPRAANTGELFF. The CDR3 region has the DNA TGCGCCAGCAGCCCCCGGGCTGCCAACACCGGGGAGCTGTTTTTT.

The chain combines TRBV9 with TRBJ2-5, with D possibly called TRBD1 or TRBD2 (7 bases each). Per germline, CDR1 SGDLS and CDR2 YYNGEE. V lost 2 bases, J lost 11 bases, and 16 bases lay in between. CDR3 length equals 13 residues. This chain's CDR3 is CASSVEGAGEQYF. CDR3 DNA: TGTGCCAGCAGCGTGGAGGGGGCGGGAGAGCAGTACTTC.

The V and J genes are TRBV7-2 and TRBJ1-1; TRBD1 agrees at 7 bases. The CDR3 is 13 residues long. In germline, CDR1 is SGHTA, CDR2 FQGNSA. Unmatched junction bases numbered 13, after V lost 5 bases and J lost 13 bases. The CDR3 loop is CASSQPNLGGVFF. The CDR3 DNA reads TGTGCCAGCAGCCAACCTAATTTAGGGGGCGTTTTCTTT. The full variable domain, rest sourced from reference TRBV7-2 and TRBJ1-1, is GAGVSQSPSNKVTEKGKDVELRCDPISGHTALYWYRQSLGQGLEFLIYFQGNSAPDKSGLPSDRFSAERTGGSVSTLTIQRTQQEDSAVYLCASSQPNLGGVFFGQGTRLTVV.

The chain employs TRBV6-6 and TRBJ1-1, with 7 bases that match TRBD1. Germline values: CDR1 MNHNY, CDR2 SVGAGI (reference sequence). J lost 1 base, V lost 6 bases, and 8 bases had no gene match. The length of the CDR3 is 15 residues. This CDR3 is CASSIPGQSNTEAFF. In DNA, the CDR3 is TGTGCCAGCAGCATCCCGGGACAGTCGAACACTGAAGCTTTCTTT.

V is TRBV30 and J is TRBJ1-1; D possibly corresponds to TRBD1 (5 bases). Trimming took 4 bases from V and 0 from J, leaving 15 bases between them. The CDR3 is made up of 15 amino acids. Germline CDR1 reads GTSNPN; CDR2 reads SVGIG (reference sequence). CDR3 sequence (DNA): TGTGCCTGGACCCGGAGGGGTGCAATGAACACTGAAGCTTTCTTT. Its protein is CAWTRRGAMNTEAFF.

The chain recombines TRBV5-5 with TRBJ2-6; D remains unclear. In germline, CDR1 is SGHKS, CDR2 YYEKEE (reference sequence). V lost 4 bases and J lost 0, with 20 bases in between. The CDR3 length is 19 residues. The CDR3 DNA follows: TGTGCCAGCAGCCCGGCCCCGACAACTACATCCTCTGGGGCCAACGTCCTGACTTTC. Translated: CASSPAPTTTSSGANVLTF.

This clone was recorded only once. The CDR3 nucleotides read TGTGCCAGCCAACGGAGTTTCCAAGAGACCCAGTACTTC. It specifies CASQRSFQETQYF. The chain employs TRBV2 and TRBJ2-5; no clear D. Germline V gene data show CDR1 as SNHLY and CDR2 as FYNNEI. The CDR3 consists of 13 residues. Trimming removed 8 bases from V and 1 base from J, with 11 bases in between.

The genes are TRBV5-1 and TRBJ1-1, with D maybe TRBD1 (6 bases). Between the trimmed V and J ends, which lost 0 bases and 10 bases, there was a span of 13 bases. CDR1 SGHRS and CDR2 YFSETQ come from the germline V gene. CDR3 length: 13 amino acids. CDR3: CASSLGTAPSAFF. CDR3 coding DNA: TGCGCCAGCAGCTTGGGGACAGCGCCGTCAGCTTTCTTT.

V gene TRBV10-3 combines with J gene TRBJ1-1; no clear D gene. The V and J ends lost 5 bases and 8 bases respectively, with 15 bases between them. Germline V gene lookup returns CDR1 ENHRY and CDR2 SYGVKD. The CDR3 runs 13 residues. CDR3 DNA: TGTGCCATCAGTTCCCACGGCTTCGACGAAGCTTTCTTT. Protein product: CAISSHGFDEAFF.

This clone was detected only once. The chain is built from TRBV5-1 and TRBJ2-5; D is perhaps TRBD2 (6 bases). The DNA matches TRBJ2-7 better at its end, which makes the J call doubtful. This CDR3 region has 16 residues. Per the germline V gene, CDR1 is SGHRS and CDR2 is YFSETQ. CDR3 residues: CASSLGAGGAWYEQYF. CDR3 nucleotide sequence: TGCGCCAGCAGCTTGGGGGCCGGGGGAGCTTGGTACGAGCAGTACTTC.

This clone has just one count. The V and J genes are TRBV5-4 and TRBJ2-3; D is undetermined. CDR1 is SGHNT, CDR2 YYREEE, per germline (reference sequence). This CDR3 spans 14 amino acids. The V end was cut by 0 bases, the J end by 2 bases, with 7 bases between. CDR3 protein: CASSLEGNTDTQYF. Written as DNA, the CDR3 is TGTGCCAGCAGCTTGGAAGGGAACACAGATACGCAGTATTTT.

The chain has TRBV5-8 and TRBJ2-7; no firm D call. Germline V gives CDR1 SGHTS, CDR2 YDEGEE. The CDR3 has 13 residues. V was clipped by 2 bases and J by 7 bases, with 13 bases between them. The CDR3, as DNA: TGTGCCAGCAGCTTCCCTATAGGAATGGAGCAGTACTTC. It encodes CASSFPIGMEQYF.

This clone was detected ten times or more. The sample carries other DNA sequences with the same CDR3. This chain connects TRBV7-9 to TRBJ2-1, with 10 nucleotides matching TRBD2. The CDR3 is 16 amino acids. J lost 4 bases, V lost 2 bases, and 5 bases had no gene match. Germline-derived CDR1 and CDR2 are SEHNR and FQNEAQ (reference sequence). The CDR3, as DNA: TGTGCCAGCAGCTTATCCCTAGCGGGGGCGTACAATGAGCAGTTCTTC. Translated: CASSLSLAGAYNEQFF. The variable domain in full, with the rest retrieved from reference TRBV7-9 and TRBJ2-1, is DTGVSQNPRHKITKRGQNVTFRCDPISEHNRLYWYRQTLGQGPEFLTYFQNEAQLEKSRLLSDRFSAERPKGSFSTLEIQRTEQGDSAMYLCASSLSLAGAYNEQFFGPGTRLTVL.

This chain links TRBV28 with TRBJ2-3, with D unresolved. Trimming removed 4 bases from V and 2 bases from J, with 19 bases in between. The CDR3 extends over 17 amino acids. Germline V gene data show CDR1 as MDHEN and CDR2 as SYDVKM. Written as DNA, the CDR3 is TGTGCCAGCAGTTACATGTGGCAGCCCCCTGACACAGATACGCAGTATTTT. Its translation is CASSYMWQPPDTDTQYF.

J is TRBJ1-1 and V is TRBV6-1, with 8 bases matching TRBD1. The CDR3 spans 15 residues. Germline V gene lookup returns CDR1 MNHNS and CDR2 SASEGT. J gave up 5 bases and V 2 bases, and 7 bases lay outside the gene matches. This CDR3 reads CASSERQGARTEAFF. The DNA of the CDR3 is TGTGCCAGCAGTGAAAGGCAGGGGGCGAGGACTGAAGCTTTCTTT.

Of note for this clone: The sample contains more than one DNA sequence encoding this CDR3. The rearrangement joins TRBV18 to TRBJ1-5, with a tentative D call TRBD1 (5 bases). Trimming pared 3 bases from V and 0 bases from J, leaving 9 bases between. The CDR3 has 15 amino acids. CDR1 and CDR2 from the germline V gene are KGHSH and LQKENI. Here the CDR3 DNA reads TGTGCCAGCTCACCGGGGGGAGATAGCAATCAGCCCCAGCATTTT. As protein: CASSPGGDSNQPQHF. The entire variable domain, with the rest obtained from reference TRBV18 and TRBJ1-5, is as follows: NAGVMQNPRHLVRRRGQEARLRCSPMKGHSHVYWYRQLPEEGLKFMVYLQKENIIDESGMPKERFSAEFPKEGPSILRIQQVVRGDSAAYFCASSPGGDSNQPQHFGDGTRLSIL.

The genes are TRBV10-2 and TRBJ1-1, with D hard to call. The ends were cut back, 3 bases at V and 4 bases at J, with 9 bases in the middle. The CDR3 contains 13 residues. Germline-derived CDR1 and CDR2 are WSHSY and SAAADI. CDR3 DNA sequence: TGCGCCAGCAGTGATTTGCTTCGCACTGAAGCTTTCTTT. It codes for CASSDLLRTEAFF.

The rearrangement uses TRBV28 and TRBJ2-1; D is possibly TRBD2 (6 bases). V was clipped by 3 bases and J by 9 bases, with 18 bases between them. The germline V gene has CDR1 MDHEN and CDR2 SYDVKM. CDR3 size: 15 residues. The CDR3 is CASSFRTSSYGEQFF. The CDR3 coding sequence is TGTGCCAGCAGTTTTCGAACTAGCAGTTACGGTGAGCAGTTCTTC.

The count of this clone is one. The V and J genes are TRBV19 and TRBJ2-7; the D is unclear. Trimming took off 0 bases at V and 3 bases at J, with 12 bases between the two ends. CDR1 and CDR2 (germline): LNHDA, SQIVND (reference sequence). This CDR3 comprises 15 residues. CDR3 nucleotides: TGTGCCAGTAGTATAGATAGGGCCAGAGGCTACGAGCAGTACTTC. Translated: CASSIDRARGYEQYF. Full variable domain (outside the CDR3, taken from reference TRBV19 and TRBJ2-7): DGGITQSPKYLFRKEGQNVTLSCEQNLNHDAMYWYRQDPGQGLRLIYYSQIVNDFQKGDIAEGYSVSREKKESFPLTVTSAQKNPTAFYLCASSIDRARGYEQYFGPGTRLTVT.

The chain joins TRBV6-5 to TRBJ2-1; 12 bases fit TRBD2. CDR3 length: 16 residues. CDR1 and CDR2 (germline): MNHEY, SVGAGI. Trimming cost V 2 bases and J 4 bases; bases outside gene matches: 3. CDR3 bases: TGTGCCAGCAGTTACCTAGCGGGAGGGGGGTACAATGAGCAGTTCTTC. Protein: CASSYLAGGGYNEQFF.

The rearrangement links TRBV6-4 to TRBJ2-2; 10 bases agree with TRBD1. V was pared by 10 bases and J by 5 bases, with 7 bases of the junction left unmatched. The CDR3 runs 14 residues. The germline gives CDR1 MRHNA, CDR2 SNTAGT. The CDR3 sequence is CANSGQGGTGELFF. In DNA form, the CDR3 reads TGTGCCAACTCCGGACAGGGGGGGACCGGGGAGCTGTTTTTT.

This chain joins TRBV5-5 and TRBJ1-1; D possibly corresponds to TRBD1 (6 bases). This CDR3 has 14 amino acids. Looked up from germline, CDR1 is SGHKS and CDR2 is YYEKEE (reference sequence). The V and J ends lost 1 base and 6 bases respectively, with 13 bases between them. CDR3 DNA: TGTGCCAGCAGCTTGATAGGGGGTGGTGCTGAAGCTTTCTTT. This sequence encodes CASSLIGGGAEAFF. Variable domain in full (rest from reference TRBV5-5 and TRBJ1-1): DAGVTQSPTHLIKTRGQQVTLRCSPISGHKSVSWYQQVLGQGPQFIFQYYEKEERGRGNFPDRFSARQFPNYSSELNVNALLLGDSALYLCASSLIGGGAEAFFGQGTRLTVV.

The rearrangement links TRBV11-2 to TRBJ2-7, with TRBD1 matching over 7 bases. Losses at the gene ends were 6 bases for V and 3 bases for J; bases not matched to a gene: 11. CDR1 is SGHAT and CDR2 is FQNNGV in the germline V gene. The CDR3 is 15 residues long. CDR3 DNA: TGTGCCAGCAGTTCTAAACGGACAGGAGTCTACGAGCAGTACTTC. Protein sequence: CASSSKRTGVYEQYF. Together with reference TRBV11-2 and TRBJ2-7, the CDR3 gives the full variable domain: EAGVAQSPRYKIIEKRQSVAFWCNPISGHATLYWYQQILGQGPKLLIQFQNNGVVDDSQLPKDRFSAERLKGVDSTLKIQPAKLEDSAVYLCASSSKRTGVYEQYFGPGTRLTVT.

The chain's CDR3 is CASSSTSGAYNEQFF. The CDR3 DNA reads TGTGCCAGCAGCTCGACTAGCGGGGCTTACAATGAGCAGTTCTTC. The chain recombines TRBV7-2 with TRBJ2-1, with 11 bases that match TRBD2. Germline V gene sequence: CDR1 SGHTA, CDR2 FQGNSA. The junction had 3 bases not matched to a gene; V was cut back by 4 bases and J by 4 bases. The CDR3 consists of 15 residues.

The rearrangement links TRBV6-5 to TRBJ1-1; 8 nucleotides match TRBD1. V shed 6 bases and J 5 bases; nucleotides not matched to a gene: 5. The CDR3 is made up of 13 amino acids. The germline V gene encodes CDR1 MNHEY and CDR2 SVGAGI. CDR3 protein: CASSRQGLTEAFF. For the CDR3, the DNA is TGTGCCAGCAGCAGACAGGGGTTGACTGAAGCTTTCTTT.